This entry lists 14 T cell receptor beta chains sequenced from one sample in a study of neurological immune-mediated disorders. From the 5' RACE reads, TCRdb called clonotypes with MiXCR, one entry per CDR3 protein. Of 80,000 to 95,000 distinct CDR3 sequences in the sample, roughly 3.5% are singletons; the top ten hold roughly 2.9%. Sequencing was carried out using PBMCs. These receptors were collected from a woman aged 45-59 years with multiple sclerosis.

This clonotype was counted many times. The J gene is TRBJ2-2, the V gene TRBV5-1, with 10 nucleotides matching TRBD1. There are 15 residues in the CDR3. Looked up from germline, CDR1 is SGHRS and CDR2 is YFSETQ. V trimming: 5 bases; J trimming: 3 bases; junction bases outside the gene matches: 4. This chain's CDR3 is CASRLTGGDTGELFF. Here the CDR3 DNA reads TGCGCCAGCAGGTTGACAGGGGGCGACACCGGGGAGCTGTTTTTT.

This clonotype turned up a few times. This could be a read error, since a much larger clone is one nucleotide away. DNA for the CDR3: TGTGCCAGCAGCACAAAGGGGTCCGGGGAGCTGTTTTTT. Encoded protein: CASSTKGSGELFF. The chain joins TRBV5-6 to TRBJ2-2; D is perhaps TRBD1 (5 bases). The CDR3 is made up of 13 amino acids. V lost 4 bases, J lost 6 bases, and 10 bases lay in between. Per germline, CDR1 SGHDT and CDR2 YYEEEE. The variable domain in full, completed from reference TRBV5-6 and TRBJ2-2, reads DAGVTQSPTHLIKTRGQQVTLRCSPKSGHDTVSWYQQALGQGPQFIFQYYEEEERQRGNFPDRFSGHQFPNYSSELNVNALLLGDSALYLCASSTKGSGELFFGEGSRLTVL.

This clonotype was seen many times. The J gene is TRBJ2-2, the V gene TRBV5-1; D perhaps matches TRBD1 (6 bases). The germline V gene has CDR1 SGHRS and CDR2 YFSETQ. The CDR3 extends over 14 amino acids. Trimming cost V 4 bases and J 6 bases, with 13 bases left between them. The CDR3 DNA reads TGCGCCAGCAGCCTCGGACAGTTGGCCGGGGAGCTGTTTTTT. This encodes CASSLGQLAGELFF.

A few counts support this clonotype. This chain uses TRBV4-1 with TRBJ1-3; 8 bases fit TRBD1. Germline V gene sequence: CDR1 MGHRA, CDR2 YSYEKL. The CDR3 totals 15 residues. V dropped 1 base and J dropped 12; count of bases not matched to a gene: 11. Here the CDR3 reads CASSQGLGQGKNIYF. CDR3 in DNA: TGCGCCAGCAGCCAAGGTCTCGGACAGGGAAAAAACATATATTTT.

This clonotype showed up many times. This sequence joins TRBV6-5 and TRBJ2-3; D is undetermined. The CDR3 loop spans 15 amino acids. Germline CDR1 is MNHEY and CDR2 is SVGAGI. Trimming stripped 2 bases from V and 1 base from J, with 10 bases between. The CDR3 coding sequence is TGTGCCAGCAGTTACACGATGATGGGCACAGATACGCAGTATTTT. Amino acids: CASSYTMMGTDTQYF.

J is TRBJ2-7 and V is TRBV25-1; 8 bases are shared with TRBD2. The CDR3 spans 16 residues. Germline V gives CDR1 MGHDK, CDR2 SYGVNS. After removal of 1 base from V and 2 bases from J, the junction contained 7 bases not matched to a gene. CDR3 DNA sequence: TGTGCCAGCAGTGAATGGGGAGCGGGGGCCACCTACGAGCAGTACTTC. The encoded protein is CASSEWGAGATYEQYF.

This clonotype was observed at least ten times. The V gene is TRBV6-6, the J gene TRBJ2-5; TRBD2 agrees at 8 bases. The CDR3 extends over 10 amino acids. V shed 10 bases and J 7 bases; nucleotides not matched to a gene: 2. CDR1 is MNHNY and CDR2 is SVGAGI in the germline V gene (reference sequence). In DNA form, the CDR3 reads TGTGCCACCCGGGAGGGGACCCAGTACTTC. It translates to CATREGTQYF.

This clonotype came up many times. This sequence joins TRBV20-1 and TRBJ1-5; the D gene is possibly TRBD1 (6 bases). The CDR3 runs to 16 residues. The V end was cut by 6 bases, the J end by 2 bases, with 20 bases between. From germline, CDR1 is DFQATT and CDR2 SNEGSKA (reference sequence). This chain's CDR3 is CSARDSRDIRNQPQHF. In DNA form, the CDR3 reads TGCAGTGCGCGAGACAGTCGGGACATCCGCAATCAGCCCCAGCATTTT.

Remarks on this clonotype: Mismatch with germline at one junction end may stem from a read error. This chain uses TRBV20-1 with TRBJ1-5; no firm D call. CDR1 is DFQATT and CDR2 is SNEGSKA in the germline V gene (reference sequence). CDR3 length: 15 residues. In DNA, the CDR3 is TGCAGTGCTTTTTTTAAGGGAAGTAGCAATAAGACCCAGAATTTT. Its translation is CSAFFKGSSNKTQNF.

This sequence joins TRBV20-1 and TRBJ1-1; weak D call: TRBD1 (6 bases). The CDR3 covers 11 residues. V lost 4 bases, J lost 4 bases, and 7 bases lay in between. Germline V lookup: CDR1 DFQATT, CDR2 SNEGSKA (reference sequence). CDR3 nucleotide sequence: TGCAGTGCTACAGGGGCCACTGAAGCTTTCTTT. This translates into CSATGATEAFF.

This clonotype was picked up many times. The chain is built from TRBV10-2 and TRBJ2-5; D unclear. This CDR3 has 13 amino acids. The V end lost 7 bases, the J end lost 5 bases, and 14 bases lay between the germline ends. From germline, CDR1 is WSHSY and CDR2 SAAADI. The CDR3 DNA sequence: TGCGCCAGCATCCCGGCTGGCTTGGAGACCCAGTACTTC. This sequence encodes CASIPAGLETQYF.

As for this clonotype: A read error is possible here, since a much larger clone lies one base away. CDR3 nucleotide sequence: TGCAGTGCGGAAGTGGGGGATCAAGAGACCCAGTACTTC. Its translation is CSAEVGDQETQYF. The chain couples TRBV20-1 to TRBJ2-5; D tentatively fits TRBD1 or TRBD2 (5 bases each). The germline CDR1 and CDR2 sequences are DFQATT and SNEGSKA (reference sequence). This CDR3 comprises 13 residues. V was shortened by 6 bases and J by 2 bases, with 13 bases between the two germline ends.

In its sample, this clonotype was seen many times. The CDR3 DNA sequence: TGCGCCAGCAGCATAGATGGAATTAACACTGAAGCTTTCTTT. Protein product: CASSIDGINTEAFF. The chain has TRBV5-1 and TRBJ1-1; D uncertain. CDR1 and CDR2 from the germline V gene are SGHRS and YFSETQ. This CDR3 comprises 14 residues. The V end lost 4 bases, the J end lost 2 bases, and 12 bases lay between the germline ends.

Concerning this clonotype itself: Being one base from a much bigger clone, this may be a read error. This sequence joins TRBV12-3 or TRBV12-4 and TRBJ2-7; D is unclear. V lost 6 bases to trimming and J lost 5 bases, with 14 bases between them. This CDR3 comprises 13 residues. The CDR3 bases are TGTGCCAGCAGCTCACTCCACGTTCACGAGCAGTACTTC. It translates to CASSSLHVHEQYF.